The rows below give T cell receptor beta chains drawn from one sample of a study of blood T cells in healthy people across ages. TCRdb reanalysed the 5' RACE reads using MiXCR and keeps one entry per CDR3 protein. The sample holds roughly 1,500,000 distinct CDR3 sequences; about 31% are singletons and the top ten take over 9%. Sequencing was performed on blood. The receptor source for this set is a woman aged 25-40 years in good health. Each CDR3 is given with its conserved first and last residue. D genes are given only for firm matches. Rows give clone size only sometimes, using once, few, many, or a class for an expanded clone.

D: NA; V: TRBV10-2; J: TRBJ1-2; size: NA; CDR3: CASRPIIGGRGAANYGYTF; DNA: TGCGCCAGCAGACCCATCATTGGGGGACGGGGGGCCGCTAACTATGGCTACACCTTC
D: TRBD1; V: TRBV4-1; J: TRBJ2-1; size: few; CDR3: CASSPLGQGVPYNEQFF; DNA: TGCGCCAGCAGCCCCCTGGGACAGGGAGTCCCCTACAATGAGCAGTTCTTC
D: NA; V: TRBV28; J: TRBJ2-7; size: NA; CDR3: CASSPPRSALSYEQYF; DNA: TGTGCCAGCAGTCCTCCCCGCTCAGCCCTTTCCTACGAGCAGTACTTC
D: NA; V: TRBV9; J: TRBJ2-5; size: NA; CDR3: CASSAELSGTQYF; DNA: TGTGCCAGCAGCGCCGAGTTGTCAGGAACCCAGTACTTC
D: TRBD2; V: TRBV20-1; J: TRBJ2-5; size: NA; CDR3: CSATRLAGTQETQYF; DNA: TGCAGTGCTACAAGACTAGCGGGGACCCAAGAGACCCAGTACTTC
D: NA; V: TRBV11-3; J: TRBJ1-1; size: NA; CDR3: CASSARLDTEAFF; DNA: TGTGCCAGCAGCGCCCGACTTGACACTGAAGCTTTCTTT
D: NA; V: TRBV3-1; J: TRBJ2-1; size: few; CDR3: CASSQPGSHSRQFF; DNA: TGTGCCAGCAGCCAACCGGGATCCCACTCTAGGCAGTTCTTC
D: TRBD1; V: TRBV4-1; J: TRBJ1-2; size: NA; CDR3: CASSGVWDSYGYTF; DNA: TGCGCCAGCTCAGGGGTTTGGGACAGTTATGGCTACACCTTC
D: TRBD1; V: TRBV4-2; J: TRBJ2-5; size: few; CDR3: CASSPLGGMGETQYF; DNA: TGTGCCAGCAGCCCCCTAGGGGGCATGGGGGAGACCCAGTACTTC
D: NA; V: TRBV20-1; J: TRBJ2-7; size: NA; CDR3: CSARIGGGGSYEQYF; DNA: TGCAGTGCTAGAATCGGAGGGGGCGGTAGCTACGAGCAGTACTTC
D: TRBD2; V: TRBV6-6; J: TRBJ2-7; size: NA; CDR3: CASSPIGTSGIAEQYF; DNA: TGTGCCAGCAGTCCCATCGGGACTAGCGGGATAGCCGAGCAGTACTTC
D: TRBD1; V: TRBV29-1; J: TRBJ1-2; size: many; CDR3: CSLGDSNYGYTF; DNA: TGCAGCTTGGGGGACAGCAACTATGGCTACACCTTC
D: NA; V: TRBV20-1; J: TRBJ2-7; size: NA; CDR3: CSASHPMGGYEQYF; DNA: TGCAGTGCTAGCCACCCGATGGGGGGCTACGAGCAGTACTTC
D: NA; V: TRBV6-5; J: TRBJ2-6; size: many; CDR3: CASSYSHGAGANVLTF; DNA: TGTGCCAGCAGTTACTCTCACGGGGCTGGGGCCAACGTCCTGACTTTC
D: NA; V: TRBV12-3/TRBV12-4; J: TRBJ2-3; size: NA; CDR3: CASLPERTKSTDTQYF; DNA: TGTGCCAGCTTGCCAGAGCGGACGAAAAGTACAGATACGCAGTATTTT
D: TRBD2; V: TRBV5-1; J: TRBJ2-7; size: NA; CDR3: CASSCGEREGHEQYF; DNA: TGCGCCAGCAGCTGCGGGGAGCGGGAGGGTCACGAGCAGTACTTC
D: NA; V: TRBV29-1; J: TRBJ1-5; size: NA; CDR3: CSVSNSNQPRHF; DNA: TGCAGCGTATCAAATAGCAATCAGCCCCGGCATTTT
D: NA; V: TRBV9; J: TRBJ1-6; size: NA; CDR3: CASSVDSQNSPLHF; DNA: TGTGCCAGCAGCGTGGACAGTCAAAATTCGCCCCTCCACTTT
D: NA; V: TRBV29-1; J: TRBJ2-1; size: NA; CDR3: CSVELGTSSYNEQFF; DNA: TGCAGCGTCGAGTTGGGCACGAGCTCCTACAATGAGCAGTTCTTC
D: NA; V: TRBV27; J: TRBJ2-7; size: few; CDR3: CASSWGAEQYF; DNA: TGTGCCAGCAGTTGGGGGGCCGAGCAGTACTTC
D: NA; V: TRBV5-1; J: TRBJ2-1; size: few; CDR3: CASSLGDDYNEQFF; DNA: TGCGCCAGCAGCTTGGGGGACGATTACAATGAGCAGTTCTTC
D: NA; V: TRBV29-1; J: TRBJ2-3; size: NA; CDR3: CSVADPKIAQYTDTQYF; DNA: TGCAGCGTTGCCGACCCTAAGATAGCACAATACACAGATACGCAGTATTTT
D: NA; V: TRBV20-1; J: TRBJ2-7; size: many; CDR3: CSARWGVLSYEQYF; DNA: TGCAGTGCTAGATGGGGGGTTCTCTCCTACGAGCAGTACTTC
D: NA; V: TRBV10-3; J: TRBJ1-2; size: few; CDR3: CAIHGEGPSGYTF; DNA: TGTGCCATACACGGGGAGGGGCCTTCGGGCTACACCTTC
D: NA; V: TRBV29-1; J: TRBJ2-6; size: many; CDR3: CSVEGGANVLTF; DNA: TGCAGCGTTGAGGGTGGGGCCAACGTCCTGACTTTC
D: NA; V: TRBV18; J: TRBJ2-5; size: NA; CDR3: CASSPAQAGMGTQYF; DNA: TGTGCCAGCTCACCAGCACAGGCCGGAATGGGAACCCAGTACTTC
D: NA; V: TRBV7-8; J: TRBJ2-3; size: many; CDR3: CASSLMRRGSTDTQYF; DNA: TGTGCCAGCAGCTTAATGCGGCGGGGTAGCACAGATACGCAGTATTTT
D: TRBD2; V: TRBV10-3; J: TRBJ2-7; size: many; CDR3: CAISESLGTSGYEQYF; DNA: TGTGCCATCAGTGAGTCGTTGGGGACTAGCGGCTACGAGCAGTACTTC
D: NA; V: TRBV5-1; J: TRBJ2-1; size: few; CDR3: CASSLSDEPYNEQFF; DNA: TGCGCCAGCAGCTTGTCGGACGAGCCCTACAATGAGCAGTTCTTC
D: NA; V: TRBV4-1; J: TRBJ2-1; size: many; CDR3: CASSQIIPRGGEYNEQFF; DNA: TGCGCCAGCAGCCAGATCATCCCTCGGGGCGGAGAATACAATGAGCAGTTCTTC
D: NA; V: TRBV11-2; J: TRBJ2-7; size: NA; CDR3: CASSHMRSYEQYF; DNA: TGTGCCAGCAGCCATATGCGCTCCTACGAGCAGTACTTC
D: NA; V: TRBV27; J: TRBJ2-7; size: NA; CDR3: CASRRSVSSYEQYF; DNA: TGTGCCAGCAGGCGGTCTGTCAGTTCCTACGAGCAGTACTTC
D: NA; V: TRBV19; J: TRBJ1-5; size: NA; CDR3: CASSKPKNQPQHF; DNA: TGTGCCAGTAGTAAGCCGAAAAATCAGCCCCAGCATTTT